This TCR beta chain emerged from a study of naive and memory T cell subsets. This CDR3 region has 14 residues. V dropped 6 bases and J dropped 1 base, with 14 bases sitting between them. The germline V gene encodes CDR1 DFQATT and CDR2 SNEGSKA (reference sequence). Broader study findings: Potentially, T cell activation and differentiation skew this RNA-based measurement.

The library had UMIs added by 3' ligation of an oligonucleotide to TCR cDNA. RNA was extracted from under 3 ml of whole blood of healthy adults. Input was about 1 to 1,100 ng of DNase-treated total RNA without cell sorting. With respect to this clonotype: Its matching antigen is unknown.

Ligated cDNA underwent four rounds of PCR with nested alpha and beta constant region primers and SP2. Blood and skin TCR RNA was reverse transcribed with alpha and beta constant primers. TCRdb used MiXCR to reprocess the 5' RACE reads, holding one entry per CDR3 protein. The sample has roughly 56,000 distinct CDR3 sequences; 7.2% are singletons. The chain joins TRBV20-1 to TRBJ2-3; D perhaps matches TRBD2 (5 bases). The TCR was taken from a male donor in good health. This CDR3 is CSASRSGGTDTQYF. The CDR3 nucleotides read TGCAGTGCCAGTCGATCCGGGGGCACAGATACGCAGTATTTT.